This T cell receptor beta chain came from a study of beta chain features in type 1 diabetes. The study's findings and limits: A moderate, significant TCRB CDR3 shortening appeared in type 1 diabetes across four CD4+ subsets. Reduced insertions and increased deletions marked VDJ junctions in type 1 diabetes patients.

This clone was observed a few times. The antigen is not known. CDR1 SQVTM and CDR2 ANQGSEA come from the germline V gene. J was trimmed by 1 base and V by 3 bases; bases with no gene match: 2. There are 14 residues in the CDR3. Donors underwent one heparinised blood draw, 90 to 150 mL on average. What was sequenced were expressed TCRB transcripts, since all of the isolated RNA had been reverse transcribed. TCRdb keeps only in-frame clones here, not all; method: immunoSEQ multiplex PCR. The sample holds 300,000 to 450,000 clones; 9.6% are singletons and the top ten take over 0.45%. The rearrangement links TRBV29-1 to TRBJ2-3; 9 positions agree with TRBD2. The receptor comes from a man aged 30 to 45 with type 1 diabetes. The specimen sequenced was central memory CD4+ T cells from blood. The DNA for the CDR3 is TGCAGCGTTGAGGGCGGGGGGGGCACAGATACGCAGTATTTT. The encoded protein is CSVEGGGGTDTQYF.